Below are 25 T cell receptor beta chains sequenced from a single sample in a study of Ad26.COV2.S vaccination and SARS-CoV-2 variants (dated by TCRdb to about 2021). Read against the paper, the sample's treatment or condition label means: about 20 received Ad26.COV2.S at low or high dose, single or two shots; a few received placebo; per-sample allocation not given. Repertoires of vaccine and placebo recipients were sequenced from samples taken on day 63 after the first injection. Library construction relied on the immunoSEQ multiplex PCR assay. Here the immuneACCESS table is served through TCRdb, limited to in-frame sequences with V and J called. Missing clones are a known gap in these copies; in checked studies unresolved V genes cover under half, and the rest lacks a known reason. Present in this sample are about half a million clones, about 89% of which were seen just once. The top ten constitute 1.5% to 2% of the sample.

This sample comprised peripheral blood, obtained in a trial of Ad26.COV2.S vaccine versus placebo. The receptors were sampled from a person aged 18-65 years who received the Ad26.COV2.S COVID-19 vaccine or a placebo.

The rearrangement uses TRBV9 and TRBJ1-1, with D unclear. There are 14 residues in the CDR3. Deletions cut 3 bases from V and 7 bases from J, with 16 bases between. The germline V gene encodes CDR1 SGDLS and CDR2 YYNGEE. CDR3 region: CASSGTVTPGEAFF. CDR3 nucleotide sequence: TGTGCCAGCAGCGGGACGGTAACCCCCGGTGAAGCTTTCTTT.

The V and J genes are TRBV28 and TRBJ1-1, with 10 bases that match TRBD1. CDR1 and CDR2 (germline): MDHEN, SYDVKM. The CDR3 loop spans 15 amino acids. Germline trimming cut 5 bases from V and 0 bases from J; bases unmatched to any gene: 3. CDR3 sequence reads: CASSGTGAMNTEAFF. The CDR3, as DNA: TGTGCCAGCAGTGGGACAGGGGCTATGAACACTGAAGCTTTCTTT.

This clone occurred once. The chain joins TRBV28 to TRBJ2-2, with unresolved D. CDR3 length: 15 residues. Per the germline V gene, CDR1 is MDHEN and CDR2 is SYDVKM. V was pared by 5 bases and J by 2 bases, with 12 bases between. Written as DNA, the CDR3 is TGTGCCAGCAGTCCTCCCGGGCCTAACACCGGGGAGCTGTTTTTT. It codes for CASSPPGPNTGELFF.

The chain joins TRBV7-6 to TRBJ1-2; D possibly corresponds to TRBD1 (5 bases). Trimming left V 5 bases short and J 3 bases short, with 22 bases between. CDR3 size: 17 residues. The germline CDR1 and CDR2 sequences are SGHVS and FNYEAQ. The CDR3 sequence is CASSPRVSDGLYYGYTF. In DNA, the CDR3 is TGTGCCAGCAGCCCCAGGGTCAGTGACGGTTTATACTATGGCTACACCTTC.

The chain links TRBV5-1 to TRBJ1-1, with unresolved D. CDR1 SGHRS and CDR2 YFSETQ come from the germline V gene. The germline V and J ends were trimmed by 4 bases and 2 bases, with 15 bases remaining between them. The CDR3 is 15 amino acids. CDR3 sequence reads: CASSPGPEPNTEAFF. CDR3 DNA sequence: TGCGCCAGCAGCCCCGGGCCCGAGCCTAACACTGAAGCTTTCTTT.

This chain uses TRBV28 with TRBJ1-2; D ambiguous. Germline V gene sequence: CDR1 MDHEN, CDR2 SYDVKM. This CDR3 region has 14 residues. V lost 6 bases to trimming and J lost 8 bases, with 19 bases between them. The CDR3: CASSPHARIYGYTF. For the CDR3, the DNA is TGTGCCAGCAGCCCACATGCTAGGATTTACGGCTACACCTTC.

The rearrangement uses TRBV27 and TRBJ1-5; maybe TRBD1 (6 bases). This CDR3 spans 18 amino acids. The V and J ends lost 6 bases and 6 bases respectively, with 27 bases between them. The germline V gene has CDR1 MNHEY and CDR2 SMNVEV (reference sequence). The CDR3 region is CASRPTGQLSFSFQPQHF. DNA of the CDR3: TGTGCCAGCAGGCCCACGGGACAACTATCCTTCTCATTTCAGCCCCAGCATTTT.

The CDR3 sequence is CASSPDRGSPEAFF. The CDR3 coding sequence is TGTGCCAGCAGTCCGGACAGGGGGTCTCCTGAAGCTTTCTTT. The chain carries TRBV6-5 and TRBJ1-1; 10 bases are a match to TRBD1. J lost 6 bases, V lost 5 bases, and 6 bases had no gene match. Germline V gene sequence: CDR1 MNHEY, CDR2 SVGAGI. The CDR3 sequence is 14 residues long.

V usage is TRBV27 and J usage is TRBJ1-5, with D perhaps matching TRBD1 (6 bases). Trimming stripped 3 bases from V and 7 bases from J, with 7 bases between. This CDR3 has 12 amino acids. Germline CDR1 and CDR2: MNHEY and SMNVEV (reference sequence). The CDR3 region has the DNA TGTGCCAGCAGTTTTACAGGGCAGCCCCAGCATTTT. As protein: CASSFTGQPQHF.

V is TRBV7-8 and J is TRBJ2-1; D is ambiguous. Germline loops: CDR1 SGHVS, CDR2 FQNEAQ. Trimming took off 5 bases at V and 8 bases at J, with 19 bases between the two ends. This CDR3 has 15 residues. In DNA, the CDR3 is TGTGCCAGCAGCCGGTCAGGTCTGGGCTCGTATGAGCAGTTCTTC. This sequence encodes CASSRSGLGSYEQFF.

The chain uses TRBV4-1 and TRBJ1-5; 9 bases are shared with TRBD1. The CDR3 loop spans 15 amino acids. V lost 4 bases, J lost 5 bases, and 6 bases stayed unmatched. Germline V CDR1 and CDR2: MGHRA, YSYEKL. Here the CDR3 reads CASSLSDRGDQPQHF. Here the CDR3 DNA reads TGCGCCAGCAGCCTGTCGGACAGGGGTGATCAGCCCCAGCATTTT.

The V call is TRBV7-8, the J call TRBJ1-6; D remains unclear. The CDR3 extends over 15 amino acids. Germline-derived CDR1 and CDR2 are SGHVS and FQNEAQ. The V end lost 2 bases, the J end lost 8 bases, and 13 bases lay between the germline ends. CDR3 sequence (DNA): TGTGCCAGCAGCTTACGCCAGGACGATGATTCACCCCTCCACTTT. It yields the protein CASSLRQDDDSPLHF. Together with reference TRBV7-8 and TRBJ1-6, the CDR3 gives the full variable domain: GAGVSQSPRYKVAKRGQDVALRCDPISGHVSLFWYQQALGQGPEFLTYFQNEAQLDKSGLPSDRFFAERPEGSVSTLKIQRTQQEDSAVYLCASSLRQDDDSPLHFGNGTRLTVT.

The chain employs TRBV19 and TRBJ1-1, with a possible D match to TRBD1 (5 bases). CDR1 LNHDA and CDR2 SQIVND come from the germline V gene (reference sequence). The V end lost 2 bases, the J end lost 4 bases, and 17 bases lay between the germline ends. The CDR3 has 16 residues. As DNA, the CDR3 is TGTGCCAGTAGTATAAAGACAGTACAGTTTTTCACTGAAGCTTTCTTT. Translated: CASSIKTVQFFTEAFF. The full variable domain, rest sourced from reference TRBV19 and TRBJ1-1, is DGGITQSPKYLFRKEGQNVTLSCEQNLNHDAMYWYRQDPGQGLRLIYYSQIVNDFQKGDIAEGYSVSREKKESFPLTVTSAQKNPTAFYLCASSIKTVQFFTEAFFGQGTRLTVV.

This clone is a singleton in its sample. The CDR3 DNA follows: TGTGCCAGTAGTAGGATGACTAGCGGACAAGAGACCCAGTACTTC. Amino acids: CASSRMTSGQETQYF. The V call is TRBV19, the J call TRBJ2-5; 9 nucleotides match TRBD2. This CDR3 spans 15 amino acids. Losses at the gene ends were 4 bases for V and 2 bases for J; bases not matched to a gene: 5. In germline, CDR1 is LNHDA, CDR2 SQIVND (reference sequence).

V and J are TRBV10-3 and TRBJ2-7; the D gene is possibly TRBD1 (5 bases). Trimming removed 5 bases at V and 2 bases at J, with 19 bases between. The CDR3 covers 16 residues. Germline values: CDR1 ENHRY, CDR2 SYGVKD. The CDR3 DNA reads TGTGCCATCAGTTATTCGACGCAGGGCAAGGCCTACGAGCAGTACTTC. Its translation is CAISYSTQGKAYEQYF.

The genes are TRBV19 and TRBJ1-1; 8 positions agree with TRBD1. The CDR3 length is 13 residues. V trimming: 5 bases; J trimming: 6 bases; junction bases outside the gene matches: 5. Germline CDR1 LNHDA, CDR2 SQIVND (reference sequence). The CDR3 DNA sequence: TGTGCCAGTAGTCCGACAGGGGAGTCTGAAGCTTTCTTT. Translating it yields CASSPTGESEAFF. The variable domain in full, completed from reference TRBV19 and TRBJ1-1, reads DGGITQSPKYLFRKEGQNVTLSCEQNLNHDAMYWYRQDPGQGLRLIYYSQIVNDFQKGDIAEGYSVSREKKESFPLTVTSAQKNPTAFYLCASSPTGESEAFFGQGTRLTVV.

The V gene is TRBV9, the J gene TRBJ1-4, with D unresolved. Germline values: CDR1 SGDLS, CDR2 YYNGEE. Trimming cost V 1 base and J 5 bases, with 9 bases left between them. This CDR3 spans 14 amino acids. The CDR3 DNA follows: TGTGCCAGCAGCGTAACACAGATGAATGAAAAACTGTTTTTT. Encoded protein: CASSVTQMNEKLFF.

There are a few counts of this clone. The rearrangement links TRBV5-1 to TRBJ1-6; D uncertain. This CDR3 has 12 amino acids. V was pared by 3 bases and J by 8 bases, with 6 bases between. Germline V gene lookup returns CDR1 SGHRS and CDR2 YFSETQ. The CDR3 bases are TGCGCCAGCAGCTCCTACGATTCACCCCTCCACTTT. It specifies CASSSYDSPLHF.

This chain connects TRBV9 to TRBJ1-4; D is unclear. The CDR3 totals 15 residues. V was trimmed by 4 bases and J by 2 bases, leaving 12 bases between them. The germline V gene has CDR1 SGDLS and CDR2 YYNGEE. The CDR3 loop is CASSFQGSTNEKLFF. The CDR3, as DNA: TGTGCCAGCAGCTTCCAAGGGTCCACTAATGAAAAACTGTTTTTT. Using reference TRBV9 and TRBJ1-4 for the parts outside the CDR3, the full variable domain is DSGVTQTPKHLITATGQRVTLRCSPRSGDLSVYWYQQSLDQGLQFLIQYYNGEERAKGNILERFSAQQFPDLHSELNLSSLELGDSALYFCASSFQGSTNEKLFFGSGTQLSVL.

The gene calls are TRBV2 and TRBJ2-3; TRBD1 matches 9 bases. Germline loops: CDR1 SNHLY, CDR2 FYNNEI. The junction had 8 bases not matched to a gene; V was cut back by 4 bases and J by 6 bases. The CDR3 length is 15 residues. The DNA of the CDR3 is TGTGCCAGCAGTGGAACAGGGGGCTGGAGGGATACGCAGTATTTT. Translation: CASSGTGGWRDTQYF.

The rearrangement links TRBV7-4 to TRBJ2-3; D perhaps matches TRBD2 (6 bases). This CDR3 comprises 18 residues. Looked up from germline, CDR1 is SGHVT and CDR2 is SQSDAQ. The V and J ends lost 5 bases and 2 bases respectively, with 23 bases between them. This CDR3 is CASSLMKRVGGSTDTQYF. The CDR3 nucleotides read TGTGCCAGCAGCCTTATGAAGCGGGTGGGGGGATCCACAGATACGCAGTATTTT.

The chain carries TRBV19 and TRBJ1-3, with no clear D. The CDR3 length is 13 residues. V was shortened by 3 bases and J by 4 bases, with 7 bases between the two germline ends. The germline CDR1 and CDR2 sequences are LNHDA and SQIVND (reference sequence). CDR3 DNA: TGTGCCAGTAGTATCTTATCCGGAAACACCATATATTTT. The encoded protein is CASSILSGNTIYF.

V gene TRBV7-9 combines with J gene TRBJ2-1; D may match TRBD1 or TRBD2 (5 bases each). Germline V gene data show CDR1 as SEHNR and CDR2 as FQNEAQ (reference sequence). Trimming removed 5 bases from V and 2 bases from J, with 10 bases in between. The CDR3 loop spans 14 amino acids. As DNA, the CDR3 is TGTGCCAGCAGCCCCCCGGGACCCTACAATGAGCAGTTCTTC. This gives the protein CASSPPGPYNEQFF. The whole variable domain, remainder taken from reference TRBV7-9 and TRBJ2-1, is DTGVSQNPRHKITKRGQNVTFRCDPISEHNRLYWYRQTLGQGPEFLTYFQNEAQLEKSRLLSDRFSAERPKGSFSTLEIQRTEQGDSAMYLCASSPPGPYNEQFFGPGTRLTVL.

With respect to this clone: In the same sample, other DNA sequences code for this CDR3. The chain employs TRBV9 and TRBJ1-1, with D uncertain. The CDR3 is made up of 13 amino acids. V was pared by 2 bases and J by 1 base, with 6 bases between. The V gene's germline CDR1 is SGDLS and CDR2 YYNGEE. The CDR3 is CASSVGPNTEAFF. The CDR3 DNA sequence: TGTGCCAGCAGCGTTGGCCCGAACACTGAAGCTTTCTTT.

CDR3 region: CASKVGGSNEQFF. The CDR3 region has the DNA TGTGCCAGTAAGGTTGGGGGGTCCAATGAGCAGTTCTTC. The V call is TRBV19, the J call TRBJ2-1, with a possible D match to TRBD2 (6 bases). CDR1 is LNHDA, CDR2 SQIVND, per germline (reference sequence). The CDR3 has 13 amino acids. Trimming took off 7 bases at V and 6 bases at J, with 13 bases between the two ends.